The following is a T cell receptor beta chain sequence with its context. Germline CDR1 reads MNHEY; CDR2 reads SMNVEV (reference sequence). Trimming took off 3 bases at V and 4 bases at J, with 12 bases between the two ends. The CDR3 is 14 amino acids. Sequencing was performed with immunoSEQ multiplex PCR; in TCRdb, only in-frame clones are kept and a portion is missing. The sample consists of roughly 120,000 clones, 94% of them appearing once. These data are taken from a study of cytomegalovirus exposure and HLA in healthy donors. Sequences were obtained from PBMCs. This sequence originates from a young woman in good health and CMV-seronegative. This sequence joins TRBV27 and TRBJ1-2; no firm D call. This chain's CDR3 is CASSFAGLGYGYTF. As DNA, the CDR3 is TGTGCCAGCAGTTTTGCGGGGTTGGGCTATGGCTACACCTTC.